The T cell receptor beta chain under discussion was sequenced for a study of T cells in Graves' hyperthyroidism and ophthalmopathy. This clonotype appeared many times. Its antigen is as yet unknown. Overall study results and limits: A 13 V-J signature model discriminated ophthalmopathy versus stable hyperthyroidism. Progression to ophthalmopathy was predicted a median of roughly 6.6 months early.

Germline loops: CDR1 LNHDA, CDR2 SQIVND (reference sequence). The CDR3 is 14 residues long. Trimming removed 5 bases at V and 4 bases at J, with 9 bases between. Template material for amplifying TCR beta CDR3 regions consisted of RNA transcripts. During a first-round RT-PCR of the TCR CDR3, the HTBI primer set was used. TCRdb redid the calling of the multiplex PCR reads with MiXCR, one entry per CDR3 protein. The sample lists about 350,000 distinct CDR3 sequences; roughly 13% were seen once. The TCR was taken from a middle-aged woman with Graves' ophthalmopathy. V and J are TRBV19 and TRBJ1-6; no reliable D call. Sequences were obtained from blood. CDR3 nucleotides: TGTGCCAGTAGTCCGGCATCATATAATTCACCCCTCCACTTT. This translates into CASSPASYNSPLHF.